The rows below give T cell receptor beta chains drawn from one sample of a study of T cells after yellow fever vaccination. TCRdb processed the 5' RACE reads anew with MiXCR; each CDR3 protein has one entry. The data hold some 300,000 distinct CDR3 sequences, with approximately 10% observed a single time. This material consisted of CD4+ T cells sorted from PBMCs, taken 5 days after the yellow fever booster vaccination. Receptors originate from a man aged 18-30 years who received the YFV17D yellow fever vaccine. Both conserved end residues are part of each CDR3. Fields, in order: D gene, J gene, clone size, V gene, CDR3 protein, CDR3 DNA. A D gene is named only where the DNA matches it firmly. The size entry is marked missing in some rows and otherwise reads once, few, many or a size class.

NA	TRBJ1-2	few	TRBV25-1	CASSESGEAVNGYTF	TGTGCCAGCAGTGAATCTGGGGAGGCGGTTAATGGCTACACCTTC
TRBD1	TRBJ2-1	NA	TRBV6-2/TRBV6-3	CASSEPGQGVF	TGTGCCAGCAGTGAACCGGGACAGGGCGTCTTC
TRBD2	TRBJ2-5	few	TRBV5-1	CASSYGGASETQYF	TGCGCCAGCAGCTACGGGGGGGCCTCAGAGACCCAGTACTTC
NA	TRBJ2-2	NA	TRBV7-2	CASSLAFTGELFF	TGTGCCAGCAGCTTAGCCTTTACCGGGGAGCTGTTTTTT
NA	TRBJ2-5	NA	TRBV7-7	CASSFGQMETQYF	TGTGCTAGCAGCTTTGGGCAGATGGAGACCCAGTACTTC
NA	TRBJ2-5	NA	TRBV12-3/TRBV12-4	CASTRGGGQETQYF	TGTGCGAGCACCAGGGGGGGCGGCCAAGAGACCCAGTACTTC
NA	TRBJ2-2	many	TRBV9	CASSVGLNTGELFF	TGTGCCAGCAGCGTAGGGTTAAACACCGGGGAGCTGTTTTTT
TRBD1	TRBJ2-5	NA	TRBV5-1	CASRSTGAETQYF	TGCGCCAGCAGAAGTACAGGGGCGGAGACCCAGTACTTC
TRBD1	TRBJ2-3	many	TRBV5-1	CASSQGQGDTQYF	TGCGCCAGCAGCCAAGGACAGGGGGATACGCAGTATTTT
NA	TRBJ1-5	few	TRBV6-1	CASSEEPTDSNQPQHF	TGTGCCAGCAGTGAAGAACCAACGGATAGCAATCAGCCCCAGCATTTT
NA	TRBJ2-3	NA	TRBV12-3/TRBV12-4	CASSSNTDEGTQYF	TGTGCCAGCAGTTCAAACACGGACGAGGGGACGCAGTATTTT
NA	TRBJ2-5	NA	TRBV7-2	CASSLWDSLGETQYF	TGTGCCAGCAGCCTCTGGGACTCCTTGGGCGAGACCCAGTACTTC
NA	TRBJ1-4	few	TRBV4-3	CASSQGERTEKLFF	TGCGCCAGCAGCCAAGGGGAAAGGACTGAAAAACTGTTTTTT
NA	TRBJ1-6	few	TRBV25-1	CASSDDRRYNSPLHF	TGTGCCAGCAGTGACGACAGGCGATATAATTCACCCCTCCACTTT